The text below deals with one T cell receptor (beta chain). Method: immunoSEQ multiplex PCR; TCRdb's copy keeps in-frame clones and lacks some. The repertoire holds a few hundred thousand clones, with under 90% as singletons. This sample is part of a study of blood T cell repertoires in COVID-19. Study-wide background: T cells, B-cell-depleted T cells, or PBMCs supplied cDNA or gDNA.

The CDR3 contains 13 residues. Germline CDR1 reads MNHEY; CDR2 reads SMNVEV (reference sequence). V lost 2 bases to trimming and J lost 5 bases, with 7 bases between them. The clonotype originates from a woman in her sixties who had recovered from COVID-19. The rearrangement joins TRBV27 to TRBJ1-5; D might be TRBD1 (5 bases). The sequenced sample was peripheral blood. The CDR3 protein is CASSLTGYQPQHF. The CDR3 DNA follows: TGTGCCAGCAGTTTAACAGGTTATCAGCCCCAGCATTTT.